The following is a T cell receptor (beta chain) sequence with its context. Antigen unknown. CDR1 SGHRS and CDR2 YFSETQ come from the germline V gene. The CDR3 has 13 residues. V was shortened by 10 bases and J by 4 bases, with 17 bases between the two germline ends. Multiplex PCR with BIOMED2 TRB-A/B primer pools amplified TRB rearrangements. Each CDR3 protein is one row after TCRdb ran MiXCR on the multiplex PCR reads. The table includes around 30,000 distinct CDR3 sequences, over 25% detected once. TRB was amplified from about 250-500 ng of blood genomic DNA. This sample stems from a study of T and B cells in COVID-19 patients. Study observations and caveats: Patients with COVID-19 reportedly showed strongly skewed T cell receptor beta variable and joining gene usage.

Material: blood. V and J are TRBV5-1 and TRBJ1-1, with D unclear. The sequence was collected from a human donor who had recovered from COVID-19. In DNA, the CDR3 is TGCGCCGTACCCATGCATGGGCCCACTGAAGCTTTCTTT. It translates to CAVPMHGPTEAFF.